This T cell receptor beta chain was documented in a study of T cell repertoires in cytomegalovirus infection. Study conclusions and caveats: Accumulated public TCR beta family frequency recognized individuals carrying CMV together with the relevant HLA.

The CDR3 has 15 residues. Per germline, CDR1 SGHVS and CDR2 FNYEAQ. With V trimmed by 5 bases and J by 2 bases, 8 bases remained unmatched. TCRdb passed the reads through MiXCR, listing each CDR3 protein once. The table includes roughly 570,000 distinct CDR3 sequences, approximately 40% detected once. Comment on this clonotype: Its antigen is not identified.

This chain joins TRBV7-6 and TRBJ2-7, with TRBD1 matching 8 bases. The receptor comes from a human donor in good health (CMV status not recorded). Some clones in this sample may be carry-over from other donors' samples. Source: cultured PBMCs, taken from culture after CMV antigen stimulation. Written as DNA, the CDR3 is TGTGCCAGCAGCCCACGGACAGGGTACGCCTACGAGCAGTACTTC. Protein product: CASSPRTGYAYEQYF.